The rows below give T cell receptor beta chains drawn from one sample of a study of blood T cell repertoires in COVID-19. The data were produced by immunoSEQ multiplex PCR, yet TCRdb's version contains in-frame clones alone and is incomplete. The sample shows hundreds of thousands of clones, 85% to 90% of them seen only once. Sequencing was done on a sample of PBMCs or T cells enriched from blood (not recorded which). These TCRs come from a man younger than 45 who had recovered from COVID-19. Each CDR3 is given with its conserved first and last residue. D genes are given only for firm matches. For some rows the clone size is stated as once, few or many, or as a class when expanded; others skip it.

v_gene	abundance	d_gene	j_gene	CDR3nt	CDR3aa
TRBV15	-	TRBD2	TRBJ2-1	TGTGCCACCAGCAGAAGTCAAGTTTTTTCTAGCGGGTACCTCTTC	CATSRSQVFSSGYLF
TRBV5-1	once	-	TRBJ2-7	TGCGCCAGCAGCCAGGGCTCCTACGAGCAGTACTTC	CASSQGSYEQYF
TRBV3-1/TRBV3-2	-	TRBD1	TRBJ1-2	TGTGCCAGCAGCCAAGATCAAGCAGGGGGTTGGGGCTACACCTTC	CASSQDQAGGWGYTF
TRBV19	-	TRBD2	TRBJ2-1	TGTGCCAGTAGGACAACCGGGACTAGTGTTTTCGATGAGCAGTTCTTC	CASRTTGTSVFDEQFF
TRBV3-1/TRBV3-2	-	-	TRBJ2-2	TGTGCCAGCAGCCTGGGACATCAGAACACCGGGGAGCTGTTTTTT	CASSLGHQNTGELFF
TRBV9	-	-	TRBJ2-1	TGTGCCAGCAGCCCCCGAGAGGGCTCCTACAATGAGCAGTTCTTC	CASSPREGSYNEQFF
TRBV6-5	-	TRBD2	TRBJ2-7	TGTGCCAGCAGTAGCGGGAGGGTCCGCTACGAGCAGTACTTC	CASSSGRVRYEQYF
TRBV12-5	-	TRBD1	TRBJ1-1	TGTGCTAGTGGTTCAAACAACAGGGGGCTCGGCGTGAACACTGAAGCTTTCTTT	CASGSNNRGLGVNTEAFF
TRBV30	-	TRBD2	TRBJ2-7	TGTGCCTGGAGTGGACTAGCGGGAACCTACGAGCAGTACTTC	CAWSGLAGTYEQYF
TRBV7-9	once	-	TRBJ2-3	TGTGCCAGCAGCCTGAACTCCGGGGGCACAGATACGCAGTATTTT	CASSLNSGGTDTQYF